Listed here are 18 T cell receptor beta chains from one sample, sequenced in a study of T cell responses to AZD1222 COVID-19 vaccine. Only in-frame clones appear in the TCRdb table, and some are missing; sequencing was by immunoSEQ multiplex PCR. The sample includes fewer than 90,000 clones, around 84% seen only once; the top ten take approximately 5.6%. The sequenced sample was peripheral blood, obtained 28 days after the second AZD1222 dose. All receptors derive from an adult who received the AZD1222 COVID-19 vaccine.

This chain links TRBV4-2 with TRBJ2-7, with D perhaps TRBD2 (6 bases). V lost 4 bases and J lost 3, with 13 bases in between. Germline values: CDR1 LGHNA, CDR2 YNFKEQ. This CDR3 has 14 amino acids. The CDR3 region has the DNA TGTGCCAGCAGCCCCTCAACGGGGGACTACGAGCAGTACTTC. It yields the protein CASSPSTGDYEQYF.

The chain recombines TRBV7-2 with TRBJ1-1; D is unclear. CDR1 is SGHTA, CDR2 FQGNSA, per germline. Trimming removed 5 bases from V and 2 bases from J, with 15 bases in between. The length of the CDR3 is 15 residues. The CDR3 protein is CASSARPLANTEAFF. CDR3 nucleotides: TGTGCCAGCAGCGCCCGGCCGCTCGCAAACACTGAAGCTTTCTTT. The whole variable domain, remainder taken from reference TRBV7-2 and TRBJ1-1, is GAGVSQSPSNKVTEKGKDVELRCDPISGHTALYWYRQSLGQGLEFLIYFQGNSAPDKSGLPSDRFSAERTGGSVSTLTIQRTQQEDSAVYLCASSARPLANTEAFFGQGTRLTVV.

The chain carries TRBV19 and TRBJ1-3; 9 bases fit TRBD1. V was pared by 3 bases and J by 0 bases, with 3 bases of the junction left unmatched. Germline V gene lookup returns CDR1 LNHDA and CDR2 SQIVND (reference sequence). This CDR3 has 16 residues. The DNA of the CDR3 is TGTGCCAGTAGTATGGGACAGGGCGGCTCTGGAAACACCATATATTTT. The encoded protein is CASSMGQGGSGNTIYF.

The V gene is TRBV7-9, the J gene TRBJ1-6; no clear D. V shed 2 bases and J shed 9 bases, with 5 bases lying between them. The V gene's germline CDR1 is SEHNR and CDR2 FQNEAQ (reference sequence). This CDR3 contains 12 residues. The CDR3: CASSLWVSPLHF. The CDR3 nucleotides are TGTGCCAGCAGCTTATGGGTTTCACCCCTCCACTTT.

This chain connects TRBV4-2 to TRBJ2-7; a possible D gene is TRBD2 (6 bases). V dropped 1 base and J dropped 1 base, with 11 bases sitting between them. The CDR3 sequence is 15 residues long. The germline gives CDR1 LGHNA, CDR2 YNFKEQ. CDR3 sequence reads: CASSQVGGASYEQYF. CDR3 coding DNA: TGTGCCAGCAGCCAAGTGGGCGGGGCGTCCTACGAGCAGTACTTC.

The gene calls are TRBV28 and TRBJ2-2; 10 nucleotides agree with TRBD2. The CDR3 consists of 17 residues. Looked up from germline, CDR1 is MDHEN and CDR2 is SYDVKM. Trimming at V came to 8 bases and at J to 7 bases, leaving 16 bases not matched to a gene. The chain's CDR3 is CASELERAGGPVGELFF. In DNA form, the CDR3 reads TGTGCCAGCGAACTCGAAAGAGCGGGAGGGCCCGTCGGGGAGCTGTTTTTT.

The CDR3 loop reads CASSSAAVTEAFF. In DNA form, the CDR3 reads TGCGCCAGCAGCTCCGCTGCAGTCACTGAAGCTTTCTTT. This rearrangement joins TRBV5-1 to TRBJ1-1; unclear D gene. Germline V CDR1 and CDR2: SGHRS, YFSETQ. The CDR3 covers 13 residues. Trimming pared 3 bases from V and 4 bases from J, leaving 10 bases between.

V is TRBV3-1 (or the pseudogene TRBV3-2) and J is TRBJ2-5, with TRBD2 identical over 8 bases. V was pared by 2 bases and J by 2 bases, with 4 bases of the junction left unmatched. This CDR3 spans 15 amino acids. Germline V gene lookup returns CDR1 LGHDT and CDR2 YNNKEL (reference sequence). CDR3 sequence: CASSQPAGVQETQYF. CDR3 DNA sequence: TGTGCCAGCAGCCAACCAGCGGGAGTTCAAGAGACCCAGTACTTC.

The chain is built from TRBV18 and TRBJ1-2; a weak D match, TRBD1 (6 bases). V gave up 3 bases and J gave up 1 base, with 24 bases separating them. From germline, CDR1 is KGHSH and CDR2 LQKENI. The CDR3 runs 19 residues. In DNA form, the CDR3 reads TGTGCCAGCTCACCGGGGGTACAGGGATCAGGCTCCATTAACTATGGCTACACCTTC. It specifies CASSPGVQGSGSINYGYTF.

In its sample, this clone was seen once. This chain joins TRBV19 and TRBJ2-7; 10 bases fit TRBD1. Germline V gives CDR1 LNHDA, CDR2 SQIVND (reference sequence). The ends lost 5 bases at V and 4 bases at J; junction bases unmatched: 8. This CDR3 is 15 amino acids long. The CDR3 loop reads CASSRTLGQGYEQYF. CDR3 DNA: TGTGCCAGTAGTCGGACCTTGGGACAGGGGTACGAGCAGTACTTC.

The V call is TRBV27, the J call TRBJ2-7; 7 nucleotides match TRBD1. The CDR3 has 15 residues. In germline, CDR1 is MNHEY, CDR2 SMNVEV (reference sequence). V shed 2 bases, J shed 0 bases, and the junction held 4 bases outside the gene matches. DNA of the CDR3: TGTGCCAGCAGTTTAATAGGGGGCGCCTCCTACGAGCAGTACTTC. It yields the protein CASSLIGGASYEQYF.

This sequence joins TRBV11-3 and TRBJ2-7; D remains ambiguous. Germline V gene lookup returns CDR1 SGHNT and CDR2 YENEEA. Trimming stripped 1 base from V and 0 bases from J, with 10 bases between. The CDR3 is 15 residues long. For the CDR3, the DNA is TGTGCCAGCAGCTTAGGGGCGGAGAGCTCCTACGAGCAGTACTTC. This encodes CASSLGAESSYEQYF.

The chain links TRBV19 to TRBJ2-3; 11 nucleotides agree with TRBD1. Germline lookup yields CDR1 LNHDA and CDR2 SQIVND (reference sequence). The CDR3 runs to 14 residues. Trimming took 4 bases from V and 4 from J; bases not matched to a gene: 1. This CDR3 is CASSRTGGPDTQYF. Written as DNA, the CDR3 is TGTGCCAGTAGTAGGACAGGGGGCCCAGATACGCAGTATTTT.

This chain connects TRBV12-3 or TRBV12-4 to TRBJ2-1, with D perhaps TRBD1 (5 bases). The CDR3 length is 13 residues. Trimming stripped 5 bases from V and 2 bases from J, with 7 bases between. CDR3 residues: CASSPGTYNEQFF. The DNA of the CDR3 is TGTGCCAGCAGTCCAGGGACCTACAATGAGCAGTTCTTC.

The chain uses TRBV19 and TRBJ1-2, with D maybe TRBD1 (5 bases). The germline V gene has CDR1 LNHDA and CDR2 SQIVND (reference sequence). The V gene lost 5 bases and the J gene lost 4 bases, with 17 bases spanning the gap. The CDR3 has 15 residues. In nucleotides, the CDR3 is TGTGCCAGTAGTCCGTTTGGGGGGTCCGGCTATGGCTACACCTTC. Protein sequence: CASSPFGGSGYGYTF.

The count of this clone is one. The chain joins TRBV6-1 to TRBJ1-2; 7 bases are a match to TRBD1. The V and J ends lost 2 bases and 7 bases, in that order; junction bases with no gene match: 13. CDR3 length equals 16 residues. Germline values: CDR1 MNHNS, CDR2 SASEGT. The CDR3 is CASSEQAGGSFSGYTF. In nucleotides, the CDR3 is TGTGCCAGCAGTGAACAAGCAGGGGGTTCTTTTTCTGGCTACACCTTC.

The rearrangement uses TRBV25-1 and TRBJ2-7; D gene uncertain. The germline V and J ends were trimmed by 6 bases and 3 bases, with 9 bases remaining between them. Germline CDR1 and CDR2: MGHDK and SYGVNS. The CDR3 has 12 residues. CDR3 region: CASSDGFYEQYF. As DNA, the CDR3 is TGTGCCAGCAGCGACGGATTCTACGAGCAGTACTTC.

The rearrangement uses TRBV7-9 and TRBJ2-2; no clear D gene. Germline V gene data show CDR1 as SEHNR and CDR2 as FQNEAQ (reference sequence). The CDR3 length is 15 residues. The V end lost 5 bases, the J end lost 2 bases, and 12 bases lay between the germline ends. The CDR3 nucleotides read TGTGCCAGCAGCCCAACAAACTCAAACACCGGGGAGCTGTTTTTT. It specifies CASSPTNSNTGELFF.